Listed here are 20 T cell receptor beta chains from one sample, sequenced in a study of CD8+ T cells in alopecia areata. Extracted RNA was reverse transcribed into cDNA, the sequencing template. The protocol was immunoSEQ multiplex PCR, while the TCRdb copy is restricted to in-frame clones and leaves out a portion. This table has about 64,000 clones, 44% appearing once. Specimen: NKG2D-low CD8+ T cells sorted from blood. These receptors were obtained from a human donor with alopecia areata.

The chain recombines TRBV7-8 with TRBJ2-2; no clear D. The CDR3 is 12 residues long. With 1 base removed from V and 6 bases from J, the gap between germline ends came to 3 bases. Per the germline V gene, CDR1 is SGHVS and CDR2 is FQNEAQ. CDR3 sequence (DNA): TGTGCCAGCAGCTTAGACGCCGGGGAGCTGTTTTTT. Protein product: CASSLDAGELFF.

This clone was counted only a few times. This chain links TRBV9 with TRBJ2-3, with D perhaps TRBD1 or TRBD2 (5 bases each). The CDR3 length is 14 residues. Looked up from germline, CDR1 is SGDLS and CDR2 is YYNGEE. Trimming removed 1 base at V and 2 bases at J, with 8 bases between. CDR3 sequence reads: CASSVLGVTDTQYF. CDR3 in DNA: TGTGCCAGCAGCGTATTGGGGGTCACAGATACGCAGTATTTT.

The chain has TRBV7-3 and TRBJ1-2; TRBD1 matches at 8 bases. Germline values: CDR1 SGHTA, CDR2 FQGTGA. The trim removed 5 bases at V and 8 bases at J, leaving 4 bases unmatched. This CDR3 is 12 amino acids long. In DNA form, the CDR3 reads TGTGCCAGCAGCGCAGGACAGGGAGGCTACACCTTC. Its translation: CASSAGQGGYTF.

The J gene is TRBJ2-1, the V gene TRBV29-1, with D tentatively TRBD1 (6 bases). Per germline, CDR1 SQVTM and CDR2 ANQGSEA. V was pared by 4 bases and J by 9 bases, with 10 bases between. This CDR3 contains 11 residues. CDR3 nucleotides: TGCAGCGTTGTCCAGGGGCCTGAGCAGTTCTTC. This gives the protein CSVVQGPEQFF.

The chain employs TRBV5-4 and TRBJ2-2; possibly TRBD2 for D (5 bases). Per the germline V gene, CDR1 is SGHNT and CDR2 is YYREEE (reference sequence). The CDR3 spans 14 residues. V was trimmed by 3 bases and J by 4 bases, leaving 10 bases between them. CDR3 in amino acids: CASSYRGGTGELFF. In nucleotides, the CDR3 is TGTGCCAGCAGCTACCGGGGTGGCACCGGGGAGCTGTTTTTT.

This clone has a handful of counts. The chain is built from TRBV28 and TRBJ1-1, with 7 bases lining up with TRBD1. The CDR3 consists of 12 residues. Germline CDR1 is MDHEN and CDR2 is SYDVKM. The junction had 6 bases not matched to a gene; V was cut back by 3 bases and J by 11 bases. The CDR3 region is CASSFGRGNAFF. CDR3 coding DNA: TGTGCCAGCAGTTTCGGCAGGGGGAATGCTTTCTTT.

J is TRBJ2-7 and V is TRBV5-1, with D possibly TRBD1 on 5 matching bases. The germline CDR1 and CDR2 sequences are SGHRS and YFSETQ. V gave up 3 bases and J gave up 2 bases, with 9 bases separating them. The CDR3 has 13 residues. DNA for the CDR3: TGCGCCAGCAGCTGGACATCCACCTACGAGCAGTACTTC. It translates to CASSWTSTYEQYF.

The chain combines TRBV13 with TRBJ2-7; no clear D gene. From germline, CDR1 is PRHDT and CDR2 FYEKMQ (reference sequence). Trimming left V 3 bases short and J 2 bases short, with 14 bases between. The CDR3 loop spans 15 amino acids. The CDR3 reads CASSFRTVTAYEQYF. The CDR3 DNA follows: TGTGCCAGCAGCTTTCGCACAGTTACAGCCTACGAGCAGTACTTC.

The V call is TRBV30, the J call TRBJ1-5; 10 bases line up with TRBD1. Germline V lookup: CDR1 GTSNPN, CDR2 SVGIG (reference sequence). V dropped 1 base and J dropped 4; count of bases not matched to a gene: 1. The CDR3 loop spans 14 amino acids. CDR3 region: CAWSAGQGNQPQHF. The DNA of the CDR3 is TGTGCCTGGAGTGCGGGACAGGGGAATCAGCCCCAGCATTTT.

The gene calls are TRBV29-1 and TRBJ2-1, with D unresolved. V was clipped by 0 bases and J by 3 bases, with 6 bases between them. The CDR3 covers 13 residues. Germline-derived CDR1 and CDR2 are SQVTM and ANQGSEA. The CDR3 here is CSVEESDYNEQFF. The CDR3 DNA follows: TGCAGCGTTGAAGAGTCGGACTACAATGAGCAGTTCTTC.

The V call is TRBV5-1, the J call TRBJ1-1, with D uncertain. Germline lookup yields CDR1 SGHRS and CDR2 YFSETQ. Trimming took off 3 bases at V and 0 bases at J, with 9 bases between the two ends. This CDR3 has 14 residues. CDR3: CASSSAVMNTEAFF. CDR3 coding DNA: TGCGCCAGCAGCTCTGCGGTTATGAACACTGAAGCTTTCTTT.

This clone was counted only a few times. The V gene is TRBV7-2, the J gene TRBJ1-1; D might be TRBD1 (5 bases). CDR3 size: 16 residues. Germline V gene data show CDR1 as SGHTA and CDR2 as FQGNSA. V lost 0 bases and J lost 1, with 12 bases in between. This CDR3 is CASSLAPVRANTEAFF. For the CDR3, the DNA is TGTGCCAGCAGCTTAGCGCCGGTCAGGGCGAACACTGAAGCTTTCTTT. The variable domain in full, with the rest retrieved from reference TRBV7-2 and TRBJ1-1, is GAGVSQSPSNKVTEKGKDVELRCDPISGHTALYWYRQSLGQGLEFLIYFQGNSAPDKSGLPSDRFSAERTGGSVSTLTIQRTQQEDSAVYLCASSLAPVRANTEAFFGQGTRLTVV.

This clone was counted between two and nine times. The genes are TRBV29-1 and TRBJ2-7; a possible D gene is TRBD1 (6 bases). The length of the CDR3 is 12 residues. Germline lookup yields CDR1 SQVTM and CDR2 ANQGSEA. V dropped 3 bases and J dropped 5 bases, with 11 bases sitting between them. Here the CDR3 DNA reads TGCAGCGTTGATCACCAGGGGAACGAGCAGTACTTC. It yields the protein CSVDHQGNEQYF.

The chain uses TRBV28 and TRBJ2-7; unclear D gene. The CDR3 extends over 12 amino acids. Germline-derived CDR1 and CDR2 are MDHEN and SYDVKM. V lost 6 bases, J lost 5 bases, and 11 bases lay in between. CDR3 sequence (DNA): TGTGCCAGCAGCCCCCCCGTGGACGAGCAGTACTTC. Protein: CASSPPVDEQYF.

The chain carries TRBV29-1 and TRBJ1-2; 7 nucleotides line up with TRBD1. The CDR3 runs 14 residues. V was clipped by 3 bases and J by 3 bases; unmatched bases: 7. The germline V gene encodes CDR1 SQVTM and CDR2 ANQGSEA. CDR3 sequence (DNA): TGCAGCGTTGAGCACCCCGACAGGGACTATGGCTACACCTTC. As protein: CSVEHPDRDYGYTF.

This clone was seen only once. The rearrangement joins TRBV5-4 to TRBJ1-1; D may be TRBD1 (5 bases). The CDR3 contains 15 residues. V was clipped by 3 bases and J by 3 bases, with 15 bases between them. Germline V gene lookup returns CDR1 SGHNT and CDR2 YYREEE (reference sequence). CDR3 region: CASSSLTETYTEAFF. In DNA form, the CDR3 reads TGTGCCAGCAGCTCGCTGACAGAAACGTACACTGAAGCTTTCTTT.

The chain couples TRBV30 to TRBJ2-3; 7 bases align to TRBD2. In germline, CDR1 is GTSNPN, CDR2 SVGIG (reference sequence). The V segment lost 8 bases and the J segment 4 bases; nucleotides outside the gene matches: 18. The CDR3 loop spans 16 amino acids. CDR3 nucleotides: TGTGCCGGAGAGGAGTTGACTAGCAGATTCCCAGATACGCAGTATTTT. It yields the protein CAGEELTSRFPDTQYF.

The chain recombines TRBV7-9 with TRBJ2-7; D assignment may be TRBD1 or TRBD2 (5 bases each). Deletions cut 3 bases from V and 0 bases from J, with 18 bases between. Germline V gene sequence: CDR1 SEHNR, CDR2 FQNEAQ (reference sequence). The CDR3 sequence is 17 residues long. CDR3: CASSLGRDLESSYEQYF. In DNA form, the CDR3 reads TGTGCCAGCAGCTTGGGCCGGGACCTTGAGAGCTCCTACGAGCAGTACTTC.

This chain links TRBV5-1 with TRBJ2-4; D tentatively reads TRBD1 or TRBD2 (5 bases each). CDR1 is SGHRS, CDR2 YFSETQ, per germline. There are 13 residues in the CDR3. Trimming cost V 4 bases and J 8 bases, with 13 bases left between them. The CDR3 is CASSRGAGDIQYF. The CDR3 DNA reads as TGCGCCAGCAGCCGGGGCGCCGGGGACATTCAGTACTTC.

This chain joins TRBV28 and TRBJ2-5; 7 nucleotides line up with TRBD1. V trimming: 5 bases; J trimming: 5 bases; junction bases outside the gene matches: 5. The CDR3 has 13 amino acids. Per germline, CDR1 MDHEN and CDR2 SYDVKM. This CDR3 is CASSPLDRETQYF. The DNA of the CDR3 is TGTGCCAGCAGTCCACTGGACAGGGAGACCCAGTACTTC.